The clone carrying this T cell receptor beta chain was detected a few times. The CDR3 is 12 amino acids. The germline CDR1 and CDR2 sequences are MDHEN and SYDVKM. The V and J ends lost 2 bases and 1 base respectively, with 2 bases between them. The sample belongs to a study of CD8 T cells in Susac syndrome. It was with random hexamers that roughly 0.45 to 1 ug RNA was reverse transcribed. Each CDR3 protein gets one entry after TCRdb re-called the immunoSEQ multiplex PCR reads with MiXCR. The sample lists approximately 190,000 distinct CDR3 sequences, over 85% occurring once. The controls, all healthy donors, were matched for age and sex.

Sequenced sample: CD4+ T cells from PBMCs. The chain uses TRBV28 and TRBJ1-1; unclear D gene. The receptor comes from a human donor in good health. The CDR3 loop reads CASSLTNTEAFF. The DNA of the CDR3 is TGTGCCAGCAGTTTAACGAACACTGAAGCTTTCTTT.